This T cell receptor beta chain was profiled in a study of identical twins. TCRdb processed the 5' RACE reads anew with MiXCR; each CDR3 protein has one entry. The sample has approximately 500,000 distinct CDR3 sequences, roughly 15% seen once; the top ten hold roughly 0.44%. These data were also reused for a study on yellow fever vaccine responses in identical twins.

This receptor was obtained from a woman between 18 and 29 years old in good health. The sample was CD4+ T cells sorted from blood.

The CDR3 protein is CASSEQLVLNEQFF. The DNA of the CDR3 is TGTGCCAGCAGTGAACAGTTAGTTTTGAATGAGCAGTTCTTC. V and J are TRBV2 and TRBJ2-1; D gene unclear. The CDR3 totals 14 residues. V lost 2 bases and J lost 7, with 12 bases in between. Germline V lookup: CDR1 SNHLY, CDR2 FYNNEI.